The present T cell receptor (beta chain) was sequenced within a study of blood T cell repertoires in COVID-19. Sequenced by immunoSEQ multiplex PCR; TCRdb stores in-frame clones only, minus some. The table has some 150,000 clones, approximately 80% seen once. In its sample, this clone was seen once. Looked up from germline, CDR1 is SGHRS and CDR2 is YFSETQ. Trimming removed 1 base at V and 3 bases at J, with 11 bases between. The CDR3 extends over 14 amino acids. This TCR derives from an older woman with acute or convalescent COVID-19. The chain links TRBV5-1 to TRBJ2-7, with unresolved D. Sequenced input: peripheral blood. As DNA, the CDR3 is TGCGCCAGCAGCTTGAAGAACAGTTTCTACGAGCAGTACTTC. It specifies CASSLKNSFYEQYF.